This section outlines one T cell receptor (beta chain) sequence together with its context. Trimming took off 7 bases at V and 3 bases at J, with 15 bases between the two ends. Germline CDR1 is SQVTM and CDR2 is ANQGSEA. The length of the CDR3 is 13 residues. This specimen belongs to a study of blood T cells in healthy people across ages. A J-beta primer mix and a sample-barcoded 5' primer were used in a second PCR of roughly 7 to 12 cycles. Via MiXCR, TCRdb re-called the 5' RACE reads, giving one row per CDR3 protein. The data hold fewer than 2 million distinct CDR3 sequences, with 39% observed a single time.

What was sequenced was blood. The chain couples TRBV29-1 to TRBJ1-1; weak D call: TRBD1 (5 bases). The origin of this receptor is a human donor in good health. The CDR3 DNA reads TGCAGCGCGCGCGCTAGGGGACACACTGAAGCTTTCTTT. As protein: CSARARGHTEAFF.